A selection of T cell receptor beta chains follows, all from one sample in a study of control samples from healthy donors and cancer patients. Data came from immunoSEQ multiplex PCR; TCRdb stores just in-frame clones and leaves some out. This table holds 150,000 or so clones, 93% found once. Sequenced sample: blood. Receptors originate from a woman aged 60 to 75 in good health. Both conserved end residues are part of each CDR3. D genes are given only for firm matches. Not all rows give a size; the values are once, few, many and, for expanded clones, a class.

size	V	J	D	DNA	CDR3
NA	TRBV18	TRBJ1-6	NA	TGTGCCAGCTCACTGGAGGGCAGGAATTCACCCCTCCACTTT	CASSLEGRNSPLHF
NA	TRBV20-1	TRBJ1-5	TRBD1	TGCAGTGCTAGTGTTGGGACAGGGACCAATCAGCCCCAGCATTTT	CSASVGTGTNQPQHF
NA	TRBV7-2	TRBJ1-2	NA	TGTGCCAGCAGCTTACACGGGGACCACTATGGCTACACCTTC	CASSLHGDHYGYTF
once	TRBV5-1	TRBJ2-2	NA	TGCGCCAGCAGCCATGGAGGGCTGTCCGGGGAGCTGTTTTTT	CASSHGGLSGELFF
NA	TRBV14	TRBJ1-2	NA	TGTGCCAGCAGCCAAGAACCCGGCTATGGCTACACCTTC	CASSQEPGYGYTF
NA	TRBV6-5	TRBJ1-1	NA	TGTGCCAGCAGTTACTCTTTCGGGGGCTCTGAAGCTTTCTTT	CASSYSFGGSEAFF
few	TRBV6-6	TRBJ1-1	TRBD1	TGTGCCAGCAGTCCGACCGGGACAGGGACTAAGAACACTGAAGCTTTCTTT	CASSPTGTGTKNTEAFF
NA	TRBV20-1	TRBJ2-3	NA	TGCAGTGCTAGTTATCTAGTAACAGATACGCAGTATTTT	CSASYLVTDTQYF
NA	TRBV11-3	TRBJ2-1	NA	TGTGCCAGCAGCTTAGGGCCGCCCCCACAGTTCTTC	CASSLGPPPQFF
NA	TRBV3-1/TRBV3-2	TRBJ1-1	NA	TGTGCCAGCAGCCAAGATCGGTGGATAAATGAAGCTTTCTTT	CASSQDRWINEAFF
NA	TRBV9	TRBJ2-5	NA	TGTGCCAGCAGCCGTTCCAGTAGCCAAGAGACCCAGTACTTC	CASSRSSSQETQYF
NA	TRBV11-2	TRBJ1-2	NA	TGTGCCAGCACCGCCGCCGAGGATTACTATGGCTACACCTTC	CASTAAEDYYGYTF
NA	TRBV7-9	TRBJ2-7	NA	TGTGCCAGCACCTGGGAGTCCTACGAGCAGTACTTC	CASTWESYEQYF
NA	TRBV19	TRBJ1-1	NA	TGTGCCAGTAGTATTCCCGGACAGAGAAACACTGAAGCTTTCTTT	CASSIPGQRNTEAFF
NA	TRBV19	TRBJ1-1	NA	TGTGCCAGTAGTACCCAGCAGGCGCCGAACACTGAAGCTTTCTTT	CASSTQQAPNTEAFF
NA	TRBV6-2/TRBV6-3	TRBJ1-1	TRBD1	TGTGCCAGCAGTTACGGTTCAGGGGGCGCGTTTCCAACTTTCTTT	CASSYGSGGAFPTFF
NA	TRBV7-8	TRBJ2-2	NA	TGTGCCAGCAGCTTAGCGTCACACGCGAACACCGGGGAGCTGTTTTTT	CASSLASHANTGELFF
NA	TRBV5-1	TRBJ2-1	TRBD1	TGCGCCAGCAGCTTGGAGTACACAGGGGGGCCCTACAATGAGCAGTTCTTC	CASSLEYTGGPYNEQFF
NA	TRBV6-2/TRBV6-3	TRBJ1-5	NA	TGTGCCAGCAGCCCTGACAAGGGGTGGAATCAGCCCCAGCATTTT	CASSPDKGWNQPQHF
NA	TRBV7-9	TRBJ2-3	NA	TGTGCCAGCAGCTCCGGACGGGACTGGGGCACAGATACGCAGTATTTT	CASSSGRDWGTDTQYF
NA	TRBV5-4	TRBJ1-6	NA	TGTGCCAGCAGCCGCCCGAGTCCGGGGTCACCCCTCCACTTT	CASSRPSPGSPLHF
NA	TRBV6-5	TRBJ1-3	NA	TGTGCCAGCAGGTTCGGGTCCGCTGGAAACACCATATATTTT	CASRFGSAGNTIYF
NA	TRBV3-1/TRBV3-2	TRBJ2-5	TRBD2	TGTGCCAGCAGCCAAGAAGGTAAAGCGGGGGGAAGACAAGAGACCCAGTACTTC	CASSQEGKAGGRQETQYF
NA	TRBV19	TRBJ2-5	TRBD1	TGTGCCAGTAGGCTGGGACAGGGGATTTCTAAATTGCGTGAAACGCAAGAGACCCAGTACTTC	CASRLGQGISKLRETQETQYF
NA	TRBV12-3/TRBV12-4	TRBJ1-2	NA	TGTGCCAGCAGTCCCGGGACACGAAGGGGCTACACCTTC	CASSPGTRRGYTF
once	TRBV9	TRBJ2-5	NA	TGTGCCAGCAGCGTAAACCAGGACTTTCCAGAGACCCAGTACTTC	CASSVNQDFPETQYF
NA	TRBV7-2	TRBJ1-5	NA	TGTGCCAGCAGCACCCTAGGAAATAGCAATCAGCCCCAGCATTTT	CASSTLGNSNQPQHF
once	TRBV5-8	TRBJ2-5	NA	TGTGCCAGCGGCACCATTGCGGGGTACCAAGAGACCCAGTACTTC	CASGTIAGYQETQYF
NA	TRBV5-1	TRBJ2-3	NA	TGCGCCAGCAGCTTTTCCGCGGGTACAGATACGCAGTATTTT	CASSFSAGTDTQYF
NA	TRBV18	TRBJ2-4	TRBD1	TGTGCCAGCTCACATACCCGGGACAGTGTCAAAAACATTCAGTACTTC	CASSHTRDSVKNIQYF
NA	TRBV5-1	TRBJ2-2	TRBD1	TGCGCCAGCAGCATCGGACAGGGGGGCACCGGGGAGCTGTTTTTT	CASSIGQGGTGELFF